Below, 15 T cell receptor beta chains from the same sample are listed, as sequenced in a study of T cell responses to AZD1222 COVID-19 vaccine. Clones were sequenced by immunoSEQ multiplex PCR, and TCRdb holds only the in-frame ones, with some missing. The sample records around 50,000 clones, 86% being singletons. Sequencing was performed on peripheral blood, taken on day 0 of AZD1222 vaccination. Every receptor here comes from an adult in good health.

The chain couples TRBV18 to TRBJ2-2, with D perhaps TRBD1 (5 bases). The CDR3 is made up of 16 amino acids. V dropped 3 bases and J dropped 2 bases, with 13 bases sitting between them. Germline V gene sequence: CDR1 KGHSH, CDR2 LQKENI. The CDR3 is CASSPIQGFNTGELFF. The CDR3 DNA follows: TGTGCCAGCTCACCCATTCAGGGTTTCAACACCGGGGAGCTGTTTTTT.

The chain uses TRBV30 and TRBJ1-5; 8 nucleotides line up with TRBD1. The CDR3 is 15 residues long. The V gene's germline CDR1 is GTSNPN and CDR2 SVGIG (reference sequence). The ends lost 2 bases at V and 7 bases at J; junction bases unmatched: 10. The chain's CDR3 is CAWSSGQGIDQPQHF. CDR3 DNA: TGTGCCTGGAGTTCCGGACAGGGCATTGACCAGCCCCAGCATTTT.

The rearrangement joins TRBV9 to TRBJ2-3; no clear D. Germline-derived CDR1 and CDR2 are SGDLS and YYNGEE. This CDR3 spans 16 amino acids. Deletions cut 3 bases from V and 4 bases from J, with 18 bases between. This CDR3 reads CASSGTGPPRPDTQYF. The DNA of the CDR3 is TGTGCCAGCAGCGGCACCGGGCCACCTAGGCCAGATACGCAGTATTTT.

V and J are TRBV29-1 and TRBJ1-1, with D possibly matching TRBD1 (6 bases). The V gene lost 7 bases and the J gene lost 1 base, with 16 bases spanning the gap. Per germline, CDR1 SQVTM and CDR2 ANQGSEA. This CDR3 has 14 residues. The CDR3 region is CSAHPTGTNTEAFF. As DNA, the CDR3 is TGCAGCGCCCACCCGACAGGAACGAACACTGAAGCTTTCTTT.

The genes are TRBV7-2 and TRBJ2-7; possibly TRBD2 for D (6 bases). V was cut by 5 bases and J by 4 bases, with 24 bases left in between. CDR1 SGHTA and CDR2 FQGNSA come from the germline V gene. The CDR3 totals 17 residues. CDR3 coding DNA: TGTGCCAGCAGCCCACACCCATCGTCGGGGGTTGGGTACGAGCAGTACTTC. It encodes CASSPHPSSGVGYEQYF.

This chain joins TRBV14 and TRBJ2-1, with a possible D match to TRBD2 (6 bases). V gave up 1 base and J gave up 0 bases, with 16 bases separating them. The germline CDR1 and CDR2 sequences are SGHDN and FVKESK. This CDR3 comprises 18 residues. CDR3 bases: TGTGCCAGCAGCCAAGGACCCCCGGGACTCGCCTCCTACAATGAGCAGTTCTTC. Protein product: CASSQGPPGLASYNEQFF.

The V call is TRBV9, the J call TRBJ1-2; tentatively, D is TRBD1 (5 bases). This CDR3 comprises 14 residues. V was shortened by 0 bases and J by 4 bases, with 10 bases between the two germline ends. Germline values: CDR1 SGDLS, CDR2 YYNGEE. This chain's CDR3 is CASSVEGVGYGYTF. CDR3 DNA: TGTGCCAGCAGCGTAGAAGGGGTTGGCTATGGCTACACCTTC.

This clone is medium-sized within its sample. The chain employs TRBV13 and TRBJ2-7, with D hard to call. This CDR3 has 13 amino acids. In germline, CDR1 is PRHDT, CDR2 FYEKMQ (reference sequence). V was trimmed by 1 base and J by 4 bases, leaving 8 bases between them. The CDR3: CASSLADAYEQYF. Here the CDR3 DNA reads TGTGCCAGCAGCTTAGCTGACGCTTACGAGCAGTACTTC.

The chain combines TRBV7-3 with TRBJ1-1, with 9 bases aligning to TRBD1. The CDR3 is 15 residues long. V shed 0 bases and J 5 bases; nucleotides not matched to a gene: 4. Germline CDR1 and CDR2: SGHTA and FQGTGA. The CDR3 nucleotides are TGTGCCAGCAGCTTAACGACAGGGGGATCGACTGAAGCTTTCTTT. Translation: CASSLTTGGSTEAFF.

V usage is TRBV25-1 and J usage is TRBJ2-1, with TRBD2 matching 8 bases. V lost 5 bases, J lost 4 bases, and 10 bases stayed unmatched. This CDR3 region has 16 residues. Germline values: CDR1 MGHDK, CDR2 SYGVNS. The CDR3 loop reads CASSLTGTRRYNEQFF. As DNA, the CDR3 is TGTGCCAGCAGTCTCACCGGGACTAGGAGGTACAATGAGCAGTTCTTC.

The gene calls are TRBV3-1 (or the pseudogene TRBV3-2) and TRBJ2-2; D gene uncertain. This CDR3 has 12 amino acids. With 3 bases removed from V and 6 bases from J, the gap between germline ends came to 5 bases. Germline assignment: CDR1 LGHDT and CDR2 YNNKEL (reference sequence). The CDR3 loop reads CASSHEAGELFF. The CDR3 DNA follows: TGTGCCAGCAGCCATGAGGCCGGGGAGCTGTTTTTT.

The CDR3 here is CASSPSTGTYEQYF. DNA for the CDR3: TGTGCCAGCAGCCCTTCAACCGGGACTTACGAGCAGTACTTC. The chain uses TRBV7-3 and TRBJ2-7, with D perhaps matching TRBD2 (6 bases). The CDR3 totals 14 residues. The germline V gene encodes CDR1 SGHTA and CDR2 FQGTGA. The V gene lost 5 bases and the J gene lost 4 bases, with 15 bases spanning the gap.

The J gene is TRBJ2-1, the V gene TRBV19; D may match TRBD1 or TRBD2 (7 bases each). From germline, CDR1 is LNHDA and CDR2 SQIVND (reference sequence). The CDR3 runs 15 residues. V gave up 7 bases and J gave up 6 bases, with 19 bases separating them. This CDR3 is CASTPGGVFGNEQFF. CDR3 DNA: TGTGCCAGTACCCCAGGGGGGGTATTTGGCAATGAGCAGTTCTTC. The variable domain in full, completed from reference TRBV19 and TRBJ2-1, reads DGGITQSPKYLFRKEGQNVTLSCEQNLNHDAMYWYRQDPGQGLRLIYYSQIVNDFQKGDIAEGYSVSREKKESFPLTVTSAQKNPTAFYLCASTPGGVFGNEQFFGPGTRLTVL.

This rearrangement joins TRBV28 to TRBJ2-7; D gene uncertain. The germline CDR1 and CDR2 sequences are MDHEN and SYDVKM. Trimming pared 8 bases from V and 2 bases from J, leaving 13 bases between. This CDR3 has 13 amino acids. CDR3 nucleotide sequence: TGTGCCAGCCGTCTGGAGCCCACCTACGAGCAGTACTTC. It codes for CASRLEPTYEQYF.

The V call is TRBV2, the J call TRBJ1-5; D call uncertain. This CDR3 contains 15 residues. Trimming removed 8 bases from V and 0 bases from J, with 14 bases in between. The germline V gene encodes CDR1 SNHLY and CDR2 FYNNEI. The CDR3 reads CASSPDGYSNQPQHF. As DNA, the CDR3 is TGTGCCAGCTCACCGGACGGCTATAGCAATCAGCCCCAGCATTTT.